This TCR beta chain was identified in a study of response to subunit inactivated influenza vaccine (dated by TCRdb to 2017 to 2018). For the wider study: The study used deep quantitative T cell receptor repertoire profiling to track responses to a trivalent subunit inactivated influenza vaccine. The paper as a whole reports these results and caveats: The authors proposed that each seasonal influenza vaccination may bring in only a limited number of new T cells.

About this clonotype itself: Its antigen is currently not known. No qualities accompany the bases; no much larger clone lies one base away.

The library relied on RT-PCR. The instrument was an Illumina HiSeq 2500. Clones were called with MiXCR by TCRdb after fastp trimmed the public reads at Q25, and only in-frame beta chains were retained. Rows matching on CDR3 protein sequence are summarized as one entry with the most common DNA and genes. Across this sample there are about 520,000 distinct CDR3 sequences, with 25% seen only once. The ten largest clones represent approximately 2% of the sample. Trimming leaves V shorter by 6 bases and J shorter by 4 bases, with the junction holding 10 bases beyond the gene matches. Counted from cysteine to phenylalanine, this CDR3 has 16 amino acids. Just CDR3 DNA is preserved here, 48 bases in frame from base 1.

The rearranged segments are TRBV12-3 or TRBV12-4 and TRBJ1-1; 11 central nucleotides agree with TRBD1. This TCR was recovered from a man between 45 and 60 years old who received an inactivated influenza vaccine. Donor details come from another sample of the same person, matched by shared clones. The input for sequencing was CD4+ T cells sorted from PBMCs, taken about 5 days after vaccination. The CDR3 region reads CASSPAEGQGATEAFF. The DNA sequence is given as TGTGCCAGCAGCCCCGCGGAAGGACAGGGGGCCACTGAAGCTTTCTTT.